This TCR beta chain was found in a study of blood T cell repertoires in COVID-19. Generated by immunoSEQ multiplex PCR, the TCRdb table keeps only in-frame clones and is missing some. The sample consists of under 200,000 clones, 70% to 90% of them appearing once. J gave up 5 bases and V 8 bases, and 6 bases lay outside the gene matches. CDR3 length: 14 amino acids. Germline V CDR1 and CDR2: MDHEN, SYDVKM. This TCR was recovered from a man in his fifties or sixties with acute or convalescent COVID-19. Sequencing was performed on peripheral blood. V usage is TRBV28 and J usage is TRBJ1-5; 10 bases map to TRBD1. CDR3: CASAGTGVYQPQHF. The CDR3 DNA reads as TGTGCCAGCGCCGGGACAGGGGTTTATCAGCCCCAGCATTTT.